The clone carrying this T cell receptor (beta chain) was counted a single time. Trimming cost V 0 bases and J 4 bases, with 6 bases left between them. The CDR3 runs 13 residues. CDR1 is LGHNA and CDR2 is YSLEER in the germline V gene. Sequencing was performed with immunoSEQ multiplex PCR; in TCRdb, only in-frame clones are kept and a portion is missing. The profile shows some 70,000 clones, over 70% of them singletons. This sample was taken from a study of lymphopenia after photon versus proton radiotherapy. This TCR was recovered from an elderly man with esophageal cancer. Sequencing was performed on peripheral blood, taken from a patient treated with proton-based radiotherapy. The chain joins TRBV4-3 to TRBJ2-5; no clear D. Here the CDR3 reads CASSQDRRETQYF. DNA for the CDR3: TGCGCCAGCAGCCAAGATAGGAGAGAGACCCAGTACTTC.